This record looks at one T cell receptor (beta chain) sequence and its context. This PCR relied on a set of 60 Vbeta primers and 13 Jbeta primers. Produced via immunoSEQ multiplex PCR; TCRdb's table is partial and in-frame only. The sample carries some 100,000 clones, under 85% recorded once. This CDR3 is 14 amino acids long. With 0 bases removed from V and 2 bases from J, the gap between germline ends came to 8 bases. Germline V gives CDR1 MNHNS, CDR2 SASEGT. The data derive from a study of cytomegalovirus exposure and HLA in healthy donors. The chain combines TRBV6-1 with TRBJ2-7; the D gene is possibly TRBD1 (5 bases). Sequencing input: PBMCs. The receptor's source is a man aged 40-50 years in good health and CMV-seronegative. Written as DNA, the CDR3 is TGTGCCAGCAGTGAAGCCACAGGACCCTACGAGCAGTACTTC. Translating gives CASSEATGPYEQYF.